A selection of T cell receptor beta chains follows, all from one sample in a study of control samples from healthy donors and cancer patients. TCRdb keeps only in-frame clones here, not all; method: immunoSEQ multiplex PCR. The data hold around 150,000 clones, with roughly 94% observed a single time. The source material was blood. Receptors originate from a middle-aged woman in good health. The CDR3 runs from the conserved cysteine through the conserved F or W. The D gene is left open where the match is weak. Part of the rows lack a size; the others show once, few, many or a class for expanded clones.

V	D	size	J	DNA	CDR3
TRBV4-3	TRBD1	once	TRBJ1-4	TGCGCCAGCAGCCAAGGGGGGACAGGGCATGAAAAACTGTTTTTT	CASSQGGTGHEKLFF
TRBV27	NA	NA	TRBJ2-2	TGTGCCAGCAGTTTAACCGGACCTCGGACGGTCACCGGGGAGCTGTTTTTT	CASSLTGPRTVTGELFF
TRBV4-3	NA	once	TRBJ1-2	TGCGCCAGCAGCCGACAGAGAGCTAACTATGGCTACACCTTC	CASSRQRANYGYTF
TRBV5-1	NA	NA	TRBJ2-6	TGCGCCAGCAGCTTGATGGGAGCTGGGGCCAACGTCCTGACTTTC	CASSLMGAGANVLTF
TRBV6-5	TRBD1	NA	TRBJ1-1	TGTGCCAGCAGCCCCCCAGGGGGTGAAGCTTTCTTT	CASSPPGGEAFF
TRBV20-1	NA	once	TRBJ2-5	TGCAGTGCTATATCTGAGACCCAGTACTTC	CSAISETQYF
TRBV10-2	TRBD1	once	TRBJ1-4	TGCGCCAGCAGTGAGGCGAACTACAGGGGGCGGGTTGAAAAACTGTTTTTT	CASSEANYRGRVEKLFF
TRBV19	NA	NA	TRBJ1-2	TGTGCCAGTAGAATAGGAGATGGCTACACCTTC	CASRIGDGYTF
TRBV6-2/TRBV6-3	TRBD1	NA	TRBJ2-5	TGTGCCAGCAGTTACCCCAGGGGGTACGAGACCCAGTACTTC	CASSYPRGYETQYF
TRBV7-2	TRBD1	NA	TRBJ1-6	TGTGCCAGCAGCGGCCGGGACAGGTATAATTCACCCCTCCACTTT	CASSGRDRYNSPLHF
TRBV7-9	NA	NA	TRBJ1-1	TGTGCCAGCAGCTCCGCCTGGAGGAACACTGAAGCTTTCTTT	CASSSAWRNTEAFF
TRBV7-2	TRBD1	NA	TRBJ2-2	TGTGCCAGCAGCCCAAACAGGGGGCCCGGGGAGCTGTTTTTT	CASSPNRGPGELFF
TRBV3-1/TRBV3-2	NA	NA	TRBJ1-1	TGTGCCAGCAGCCAAGCAGGGCTTTACACTGAAGCTTTCTTT	CASSQAGLYTEAFF
TRBV19	NA	NA	TRBJ1-2	TGTGCCAGTAGTATATCCACGGGGGTATATAACTATGGCTACACCTTC	CASSISTGVYNYGYTF
TRBV19	NA	NA	TRBJ1-3	TGTGCCAGTAGTATCTACAGGACTTTCTCTGGAAACACCATATATTTT	CASSIYRTFSGNTIYF
TRBV19	NA	NA	TRBJ2-4	TGTGCCAGTAGTATTTCCCGCGCGGCCCTAGCCAAAAACATTCAGTACTTC	CASSISRAALAKNIQYF
TRBV4-3	TRBD1	NA	TRBJ1-2	TGCGCCAGCAGCCTACGGACAGGGCCCCGATCGTCTATTGGCTACACCTTC	CASSLRTGPRSSIGYTF
TRBV7-2	TRBD1	NA	TRBJ1-3	TGTGCCAGCAGCCGTCGGGACAGGGGGTTCCTTTCTGGAAACACCATATATTTT	CASSRRDRGFLSGNTIYF
TRBV29-1	TRBD1	once	TRBJ2-2	TGCAGCGGTAAACCGACAGGGGCCGGGGAGCTGTTTTTT	CSGKPTGAGELFF
TRBV28	TRBD1	NA	TRBJ1-2	TGTGCCAGCAGCTCATCCGGGACAGGGGGTCCCTTCGGCTATGGCTACACCTTC	CASSSSGTGGPFGYGYTF
TRBV14	NA	once	TRBJ1-2	TGTGCCAGCAGCCAGTTACGGGGAGCTAACTATGGCTACACCTTC	CASSQLRGANYGYTF
TRBV7-8	NA	NA	TRBJ1-4	TGTGCCAGCAGCTTAGCTTACAGGGAAACTAATGAAAAACTGTTTTTT	CASSLAYRETNEKLFF
TRBV7-2	TRBD2	NA	TRBJ2-2	TGTGCCAGCAGCTTGGGACTAGCGGACGCCGGGGAGCTGTTTTTT	CASSLGLADAGELFF
TRBV19	TRBD1	NA	TRBJ1-5	TGTGCCAGTAGTATGCGGAGACAGGGGGCGACGGGGTCGGCCCAGCATTTT	CASSMRRQGATGSAQHF